This T cell receptor beta chain was captured in a study of T cell repertoires in cytomegalovirus infection. Study as a whole: Newly reported HLA-C-restricted and thoroughly characterized HLA-B-restricted CMV epitopes were employed. TCR beta signatures that were public indicated CMV infection and matching HLA type. Study results and caveats: HLA-C-restricted TCR beta clonotypes specific for CMV led the ex vivo response.

Comments on this clonotype: Its specificity is unknown.

After removal of 4 bases from V and 2 bases from J, the junction contained 8 bases not matched to a gene. The CDR3 runs 16 residues. Looked up from germline, CDR1 is MGHRA and CDR2 is YSYEKL. TCRdb reanalysed the reads using MiXCR and keeps one entry per CDR3 protein. The sample carries around 360,000 distinct CDR3 sequences, just under 35% recorded once. The rearrangement links TRBV4-1 to TRBJ2-1; TRBD1 aligns across 7 bases. The clonotype comes from a human donor in good health (CMV status not recorded). Some clones in this sample may be carry-over from other donors' samples. This sample comprised cultured PBMCs, obtained from culture after CMV antigen stimulation. The CDR3 spells CASSPLTGVTYNEQFF. The DNA for the CDR3 is TGCGCCAGCAGCCCTTTAACAGGGGTGACCTACAATGAGCAGTTCTTC.